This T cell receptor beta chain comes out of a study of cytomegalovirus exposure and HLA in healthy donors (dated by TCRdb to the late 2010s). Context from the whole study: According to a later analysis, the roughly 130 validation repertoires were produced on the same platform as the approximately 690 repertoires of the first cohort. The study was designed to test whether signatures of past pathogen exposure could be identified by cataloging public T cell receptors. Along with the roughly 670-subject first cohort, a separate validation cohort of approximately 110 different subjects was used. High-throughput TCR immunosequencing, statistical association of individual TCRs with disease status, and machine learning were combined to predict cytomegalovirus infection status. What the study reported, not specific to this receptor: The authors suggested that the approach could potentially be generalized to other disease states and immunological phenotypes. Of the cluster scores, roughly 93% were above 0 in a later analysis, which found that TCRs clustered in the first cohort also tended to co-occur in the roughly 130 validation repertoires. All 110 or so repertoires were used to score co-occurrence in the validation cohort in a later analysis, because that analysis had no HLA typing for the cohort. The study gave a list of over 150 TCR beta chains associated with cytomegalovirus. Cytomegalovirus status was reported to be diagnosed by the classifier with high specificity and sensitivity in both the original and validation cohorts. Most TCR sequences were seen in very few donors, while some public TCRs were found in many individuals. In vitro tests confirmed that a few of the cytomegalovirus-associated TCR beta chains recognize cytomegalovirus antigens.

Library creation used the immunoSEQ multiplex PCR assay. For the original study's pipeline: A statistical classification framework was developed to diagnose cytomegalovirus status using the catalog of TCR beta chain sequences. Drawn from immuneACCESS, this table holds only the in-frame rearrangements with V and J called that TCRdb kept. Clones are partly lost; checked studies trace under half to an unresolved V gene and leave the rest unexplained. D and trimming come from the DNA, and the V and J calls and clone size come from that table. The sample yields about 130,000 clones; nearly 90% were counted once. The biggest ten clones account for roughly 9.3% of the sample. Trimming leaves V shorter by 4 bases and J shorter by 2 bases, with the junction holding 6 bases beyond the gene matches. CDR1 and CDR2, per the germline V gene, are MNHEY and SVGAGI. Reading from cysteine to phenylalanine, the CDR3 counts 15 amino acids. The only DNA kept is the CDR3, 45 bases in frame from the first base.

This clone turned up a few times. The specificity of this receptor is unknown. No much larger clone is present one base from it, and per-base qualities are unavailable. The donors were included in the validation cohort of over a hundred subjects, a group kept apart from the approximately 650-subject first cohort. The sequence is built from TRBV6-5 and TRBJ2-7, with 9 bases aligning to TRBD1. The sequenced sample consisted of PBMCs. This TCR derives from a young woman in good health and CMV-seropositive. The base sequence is TGTGCCAGCAGTTCCCTACAGGGGGCTGCCTACGAGCAGTACTTC. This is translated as CASSSLQGAAYEQYF.